This entry lists 7 T cell receptor beta chains sequenced from one sample in a study of beta chain features in type 1 diabetes. Overall study results and limits: Patients with Type 1 diabetes showed moderately but significantly shorter TCRB CDR3s in all four CD4+ subsets.

The antigens these receptors bind are not known. What was sequenced were expressed TCRB transcripts, since all of the isolated RNA had been reverse transcribed. Generated by immunoSEQ multiplex PCR, the TCRdb table keeps only in-frame clones and is missing some. The table has about 160,000 clones, roughly 10% seen once. The sequencing input was central memory CD4+ T cells from blood. All receptors derive from a woman between 25 and 40 years old with type 1 diabetes.

This sequence joins TRBV7-8 and TRBJ2-1; D is possibly TRBD2 (7 bases). This CDR3 has 16 amino acids. The V and J ends lost 6 bases and 0 bases respectively, with 15 bases between them. Per germline, CDR1 SGHVS and CDR2 FQNEAQ. The CDR3 region is CASRSGGGSSYNEQFF. CDR3 bases: TGTGCCAGCAGGAGTGGGGGCGGGAGCTCCTACAATGAGCAGTTCTTC.

This clone was seen more than once but under ten times. The chain is built from TRBV2 and TRBJ1-2, with 10 bases lining up with TRBD1. Trimming at V came to 7 bases and at J to 8 bases, leaving 7 bases not matched to a gene. Germline assignment: CDR1 SNHLY and CDR2 FYNNEI. This CDR3 is built from 13 residues. As DNA, the CDR3 is TGTGCCAGCAAGAAGACAGGGGGCGGGGGCTACACCTTC. This translates into CASKKTGGGGYTF.

V is TRBV10-3 and J is TRBJ2-6; 11 positions match TRBD2. CDR3 size: 22 residues. Looked up from germline, CDR1 is ENHRY and CDR2 is SYGVKD. V gave up 0 bases and J gave up 0 bases; unmatched junction bases: 13. The CDR3 bases are TGTGCCATCAGTGAGTCGACTCTGGCTAGCGGGAGGACAAGCTCTGGGGCCAACGTCCTGACTTTC. It is translated as CAISESTLASGRTSSGANVLTF.

The J gene is TRBJ1-2, the V gene TRBV5-1, with D perhaps matching TRBD1 (5 bases). Germline loops: CDR1 SGHRS, CDR2 YFSETQ. Trimming cost V 3 bases and J 8 bases, with 14 bases left between them. This CDR3 spans 13 amino acids. The CDR3 DNA reads as TGCGCCAGCAGCTCGGCTGGGGGGGGAGGCTACACCTTC. This encodes CASSSAGGGGYTF.

The chain links TRBV6-5 to TRBJ1-5; 7 positions agree with TRBD1. This CDR3 comprises 15 residues. Trimming at V came to 6 bases and at J to 2 bases, leaving 7 bases not matched to a gene. CDR1 is MNHEY, CDR2 SVGAGI, per germline. Here the CDR3 DNA reads TGTGCCAGCAGGCCAGGGGGATTCGGCAATCAGCCCCAGCATTTT. This translates into CASRPGGFGNQPQHF.

There are many counts of this clone. This chain links TRBV6-6 with TRBJ1-2, with no clear D. CDR3 length: 14 residues. Trimming removed 5 bases at V and 1 base at J, with 11 bases between. Germline assignment: CDR1 MNHNY and CDR2 SVGAGI (reference sequence). The CDR3 protein is CASSRGQVNYGYTF. The CDR3 nucleotides are TGTGCCAGCAGTCGCGGGCAGGTTAACTATGGCTACACCTTC.

Only a few counts were recorded for this clone. J is TRBJ2-1 and V is TRBV5-1, with D unclear. From germline, CDR1 is SGHRS and CDR2 YFSETQ. V was clipped by 1 base and J by 0 bases, with 11 bases between them. The CDR3 sequence is 16 residues long. CDR3 in DNA: TGCGCCAGCAGCTTGACCGCCGGTGGCTCCTACAATGAGCAGTTCTTC. Translated, it gives CASSLTAGGSYNEQFF.